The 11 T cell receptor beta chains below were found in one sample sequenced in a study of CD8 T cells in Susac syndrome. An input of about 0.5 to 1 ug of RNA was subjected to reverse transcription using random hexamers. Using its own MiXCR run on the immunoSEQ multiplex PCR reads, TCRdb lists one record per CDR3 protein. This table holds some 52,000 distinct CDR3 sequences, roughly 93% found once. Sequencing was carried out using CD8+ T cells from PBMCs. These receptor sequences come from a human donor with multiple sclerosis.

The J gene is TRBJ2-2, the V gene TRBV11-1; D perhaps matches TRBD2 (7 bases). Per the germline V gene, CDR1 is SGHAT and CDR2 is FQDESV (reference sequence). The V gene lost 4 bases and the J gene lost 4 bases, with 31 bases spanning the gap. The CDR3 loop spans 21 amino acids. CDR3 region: CASSYNSPRGARGRITGELFF. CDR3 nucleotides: TGTGCCAGCAGCTACAACTCCCCACGGGGGGCCCGGGGTAGGATCACCGGGGAGCTGTTTTTT.

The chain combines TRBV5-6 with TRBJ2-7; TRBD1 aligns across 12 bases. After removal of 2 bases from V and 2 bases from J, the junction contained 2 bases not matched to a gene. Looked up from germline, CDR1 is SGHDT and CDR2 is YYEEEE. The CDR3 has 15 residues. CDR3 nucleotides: TGTGCCAGCAGCTTCCGGGACAGGGGGCCCTACGAGCAGTACTTC. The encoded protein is CASSFRDRGPYEQYF.

The CDR3 nucleotides read TGTGCCAGCAGCCGAACCGCCCTGGCGAACACTGAAGCTTTCTTT. Its protein is CASSRTALANTEAFF. V and J are TRBV11-2 and TRBJ1-1; D is unclear. In germline, CDR1 is SGHAT, CDR2 FQNNGV. This CDR3 spans 15 amino acids. With 5 bases removed from V and 1 base from J, the gap between germline ends came to 14 bases.

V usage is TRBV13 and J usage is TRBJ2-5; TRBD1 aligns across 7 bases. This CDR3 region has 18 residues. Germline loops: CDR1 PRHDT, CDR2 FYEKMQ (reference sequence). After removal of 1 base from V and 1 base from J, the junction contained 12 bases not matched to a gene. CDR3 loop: CASSLASFGDSFQETQYF. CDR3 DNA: TGTGCCAGCAGCTTAGCAAGTTTTGGGGACAGTTTCCAAGAGACCCAGTACTTC.

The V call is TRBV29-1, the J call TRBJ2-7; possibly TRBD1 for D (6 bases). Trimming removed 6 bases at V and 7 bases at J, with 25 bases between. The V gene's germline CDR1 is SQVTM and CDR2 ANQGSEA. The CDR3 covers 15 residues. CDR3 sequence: CSVVIVGAPAREQYF. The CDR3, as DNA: TGCAGCGTCGTTATTGTGGGGGCCCCAGCGCGGGAGCAGTACTTC.

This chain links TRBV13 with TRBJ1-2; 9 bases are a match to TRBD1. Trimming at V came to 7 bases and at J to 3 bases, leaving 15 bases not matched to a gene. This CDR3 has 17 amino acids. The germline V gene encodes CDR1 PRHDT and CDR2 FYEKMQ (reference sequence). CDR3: CASTTNRGPSFHYGYTF. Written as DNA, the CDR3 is TGTGCCAGCACCACGAACAGGGGGCCGTCCTTTCACTATGGCTACACCTTC.

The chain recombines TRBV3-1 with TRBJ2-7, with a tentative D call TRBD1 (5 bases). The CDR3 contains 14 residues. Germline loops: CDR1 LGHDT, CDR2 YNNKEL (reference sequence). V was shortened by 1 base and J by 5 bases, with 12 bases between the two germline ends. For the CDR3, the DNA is TGTGCCAGCAGCCAAGTGGCAGGGAAGGACGAGCAGTACTTC. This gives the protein CASSQVAGKDEQYF.

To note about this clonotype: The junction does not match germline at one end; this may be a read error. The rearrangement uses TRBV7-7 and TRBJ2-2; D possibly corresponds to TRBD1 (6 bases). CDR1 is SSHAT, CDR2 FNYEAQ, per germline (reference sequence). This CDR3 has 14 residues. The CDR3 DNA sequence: TGTGCTAGCAGTTTAACAGGGTCGGGCGGGGAGCTGTTTTTT. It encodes CASSLTGSGGELFF.

CDR3 sequence: CASSSTGSLYQPQHF. Here the CDR3 DNA reads TGTGCCAGCAGCTCGACAGGGTCCCTCTATCAGCCCCAGCATTTT. The V and J genes are TRBV3-1 and TRBJ1-5; 7 bases align to TRBD1. The CDR3 totals 15 residues. With 5 bases clipped from V and 5 bases from J, the junction kept 9 bases outside the gene matches. The germline V gene has CDR1 LGHDT and CDR2 YNNKEL (reference sequence).

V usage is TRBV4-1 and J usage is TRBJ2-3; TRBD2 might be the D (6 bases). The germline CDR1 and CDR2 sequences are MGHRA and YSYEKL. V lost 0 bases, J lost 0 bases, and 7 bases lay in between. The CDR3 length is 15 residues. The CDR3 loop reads CASSQDGGSTDTQYF. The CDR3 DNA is TGCGCCAGCAGCCAAGACGGGGGTAGCACAGATACGCAGTATTTT.

The CDR3 sequence is CSAKTRYTGELFF. CDR3 coding DNA: TGCAGTGCTAAAACTCGGTACACCGGGGAGCTGTTTTTT. The gene calls are TRBV20-1 and TRBJ2-2, with D unresolved. V dropped 4 bases and J dropped 3 bases, with 9 bases sitting between them. CDR1 is DFQATT, CDR2 SNEGSKA, per germline (reference sequence). The length of the CDR3 is 13 residues.